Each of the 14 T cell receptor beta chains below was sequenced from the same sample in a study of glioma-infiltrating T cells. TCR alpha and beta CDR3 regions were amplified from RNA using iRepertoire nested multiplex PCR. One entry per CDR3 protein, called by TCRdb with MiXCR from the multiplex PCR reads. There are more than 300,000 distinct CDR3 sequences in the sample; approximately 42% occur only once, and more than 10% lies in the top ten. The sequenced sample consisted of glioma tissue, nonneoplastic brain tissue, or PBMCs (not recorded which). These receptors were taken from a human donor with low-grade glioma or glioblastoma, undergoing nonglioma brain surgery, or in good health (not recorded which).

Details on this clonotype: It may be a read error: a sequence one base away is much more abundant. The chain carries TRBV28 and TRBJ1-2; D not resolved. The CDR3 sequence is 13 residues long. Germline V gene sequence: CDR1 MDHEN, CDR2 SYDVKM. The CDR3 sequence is CAGSFGGWSGYTF. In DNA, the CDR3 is TGTGCCGGCAGTTTCGGAGGGTGGAGCGGCTACACCTTC.

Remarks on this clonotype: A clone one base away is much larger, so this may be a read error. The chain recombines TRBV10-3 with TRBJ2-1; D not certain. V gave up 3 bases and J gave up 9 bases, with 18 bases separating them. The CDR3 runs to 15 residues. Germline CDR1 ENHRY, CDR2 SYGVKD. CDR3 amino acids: CAISEQNRAVVEQFF. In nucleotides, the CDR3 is TGTGCCATCAGTGAACAAAACCGCGCGGTGGTTGAGCAGTTCTTC.

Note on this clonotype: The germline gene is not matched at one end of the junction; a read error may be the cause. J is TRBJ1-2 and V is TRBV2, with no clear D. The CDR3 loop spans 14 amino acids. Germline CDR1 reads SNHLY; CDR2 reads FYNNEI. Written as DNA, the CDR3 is TGTGTCAGCAGTGCCGCCGGGAAGGGCTATGGCTACACCTTC. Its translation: CVSSAAGKGYGYTF.

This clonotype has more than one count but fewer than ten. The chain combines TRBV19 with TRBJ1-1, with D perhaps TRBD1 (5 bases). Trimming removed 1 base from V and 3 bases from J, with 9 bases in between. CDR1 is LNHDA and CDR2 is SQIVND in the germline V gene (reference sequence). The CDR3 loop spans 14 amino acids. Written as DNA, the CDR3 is TGTGCCAGTAGTATAGCGGAGGGGCACACTGAAGCTTTCTTT. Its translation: CASSIAEGHTEAFF.

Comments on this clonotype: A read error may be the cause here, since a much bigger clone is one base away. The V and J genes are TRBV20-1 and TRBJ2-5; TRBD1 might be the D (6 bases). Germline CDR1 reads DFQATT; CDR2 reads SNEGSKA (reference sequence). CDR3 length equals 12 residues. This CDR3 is CCANSGVETQYF. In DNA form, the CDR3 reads TGCTGTGCTAATTCAGGGGTCGAGACCCAGTACTTC.

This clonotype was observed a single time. In nucleotides, the CDR3 is TGTGCCTCAGACCGAAGTGGTCCAGATACGCAGTATTTT. Protein product: CASDRSGPDTQYF. The V and J genes are TRBV30 and TRBJ2-3; no reliable D call. The ends were cut back, 7 bases at V and 4 bases at J, with 15 bases in the middle. CDR3 size: 13 residues. From germline, CDR1 is GTSNPN and CDR2 SVGIG (reference sequence).

The CDR3 DNA follows: TGCAGTGCCCAAGGGGAGCACGGTGAGCAGTTCTTC. This codes for CSAQGEHGEQFF. The chain employs TRBV20-1 and TRBJ2-1, with D perhaps given as TRBD1 or TRBD2 (5 bases each). The CDR3 is made up of 12 amino acids. Between the trimmed V and J ends, which lost 6 bases and 9 bases, there was a span of 15 bases. Germline assignment: CDR1 DFQATT and CDR2 SNEGSKA (reference sequence).

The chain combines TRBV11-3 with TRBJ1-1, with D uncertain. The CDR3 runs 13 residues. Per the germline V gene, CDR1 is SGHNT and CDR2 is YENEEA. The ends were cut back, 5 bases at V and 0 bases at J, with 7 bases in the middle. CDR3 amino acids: CASSVNMNTEAFF. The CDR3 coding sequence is TGTGCCAGCAGCGTAAACATGAACACTGAAGCTTTCTTT.

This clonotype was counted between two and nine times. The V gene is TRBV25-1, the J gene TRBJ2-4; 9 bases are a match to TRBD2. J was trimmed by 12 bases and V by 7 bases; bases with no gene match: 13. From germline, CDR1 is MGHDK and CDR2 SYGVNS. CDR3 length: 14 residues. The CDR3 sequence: CASTSSGSNLGQYF. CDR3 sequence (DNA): TGTGCCAGCACCAGTAGCGGGAGCAATTTGGGTCAGTACTTC.

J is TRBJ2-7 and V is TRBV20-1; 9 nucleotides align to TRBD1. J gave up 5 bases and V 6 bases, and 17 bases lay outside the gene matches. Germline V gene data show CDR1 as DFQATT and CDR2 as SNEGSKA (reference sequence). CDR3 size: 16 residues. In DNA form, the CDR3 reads TGCAGTGCAACGCCAGACTACAGGGGGCGGTCGGACGAGCAGTACTTC. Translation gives CSATPDYRGRSDEQYF.

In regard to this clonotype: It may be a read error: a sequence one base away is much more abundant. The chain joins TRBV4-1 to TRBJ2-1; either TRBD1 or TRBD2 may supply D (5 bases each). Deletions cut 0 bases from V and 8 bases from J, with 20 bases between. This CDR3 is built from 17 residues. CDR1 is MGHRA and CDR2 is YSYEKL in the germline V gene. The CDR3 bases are TGCGCCAGCAGCCAAGATCCGGGACGACAAGCGATGGATGAGCAGTTCTTC. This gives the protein CASSQDPGRQAMDEQFF.

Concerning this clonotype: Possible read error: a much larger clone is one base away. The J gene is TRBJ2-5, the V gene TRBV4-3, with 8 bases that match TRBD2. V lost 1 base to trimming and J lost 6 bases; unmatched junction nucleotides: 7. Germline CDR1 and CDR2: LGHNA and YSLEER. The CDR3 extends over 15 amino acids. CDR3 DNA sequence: TGCGCCAGCAGCCAAGGTAGCGGGAACGGTAAGACCCAGTACTTC. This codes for CASSQGSGNGKTQYF.

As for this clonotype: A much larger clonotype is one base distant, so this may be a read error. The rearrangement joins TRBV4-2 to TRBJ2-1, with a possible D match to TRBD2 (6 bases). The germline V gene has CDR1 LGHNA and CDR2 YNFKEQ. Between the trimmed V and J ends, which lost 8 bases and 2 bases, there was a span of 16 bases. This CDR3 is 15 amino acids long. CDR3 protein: CASAIRENTYNEQFF. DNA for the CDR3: TGTGCCAGCGCGATACGGGAGAATACCTACAATGAGCAGTTCTTC.

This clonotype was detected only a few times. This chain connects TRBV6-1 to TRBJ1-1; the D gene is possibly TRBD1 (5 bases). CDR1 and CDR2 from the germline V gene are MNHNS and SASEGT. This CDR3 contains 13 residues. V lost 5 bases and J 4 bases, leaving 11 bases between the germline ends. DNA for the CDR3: TGTGCCAGCAGTAATCAAGGGACCACTGAAGCTTTCTTT. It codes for CASSNQGTTEAFF.